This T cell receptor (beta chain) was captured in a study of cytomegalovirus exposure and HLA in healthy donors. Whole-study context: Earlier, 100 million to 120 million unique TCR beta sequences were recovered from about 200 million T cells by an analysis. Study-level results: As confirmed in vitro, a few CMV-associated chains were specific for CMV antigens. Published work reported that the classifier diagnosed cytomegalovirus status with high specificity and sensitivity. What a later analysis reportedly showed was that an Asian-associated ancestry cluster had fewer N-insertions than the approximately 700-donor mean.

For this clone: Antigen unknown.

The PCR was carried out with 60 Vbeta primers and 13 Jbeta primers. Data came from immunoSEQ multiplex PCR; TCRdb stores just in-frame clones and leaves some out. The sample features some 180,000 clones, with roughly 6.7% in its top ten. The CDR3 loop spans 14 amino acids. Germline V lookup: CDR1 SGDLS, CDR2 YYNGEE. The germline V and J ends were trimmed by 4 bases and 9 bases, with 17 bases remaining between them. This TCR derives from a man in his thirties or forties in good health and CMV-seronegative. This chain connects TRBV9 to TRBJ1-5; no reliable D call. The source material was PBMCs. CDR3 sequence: CASSYEASRGPQHF. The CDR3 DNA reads TGTGCCAGCAGCTATGAGGCGTCTCGAGGGCCCCAGCATTTT.